A selection of T cell receptor beta chains follows, all from one sample in a study of blood T cells in healthy people across ages. TCRdb fed the 5' RACE reads into MiXCR, producing one record per CDR3 protein. This sample carries around 1,100,000 distinct CDR3 sequences, 35% to 40% of them seen once, and the ten largest clones take around 13%. The sequenced material came from blood. These receptors all stem from a man aged 18 to 35 in good health. Both conserved end residues are part of each CDR3. The order of the fields is clone size, CDR3 length, D gene, V gene, J gene, CDR3 protein. D genes are given only for firm matches. Only part of the rows carry a size: once, few, many, or a class if the clone is expanded.

clone size: few; CDR3 length: 17; D gene: -; V gene: TRBV15; J gene: TRBJ2-1; CDR3 protein: CATSRDRNFLGYNEQFF
clone size: -; CDR3 length: 18; D gene: -; V gene: TRBV6-1; J gene: TRBJ1-1; CDR3 protein: CASSQLRLLRNPNTEAFF
clone size: -; CDR3 length: 13; D gene: -; V gene: TRBV12-3/TRBV12-4; J gene: TRBJ2-3; CDR3 protein: CASTTLGTDTQYF
clone size: few; CDR3 length: 13; D gene: -; V gene: TRBV6-2/TRBV6-3; J gene: TRBJ1-2; CDR3 protein: CASRGSTDYGYTF
clone size: -; CDR3 length: 16; D gene: TRBD1; V gene: TRBV6-6; J gene: TRBJ1-2; CDR3 protein: CASSYSQGQGSYGYTF
clone size: -; CDR3 length: 15; D gene: TRBD1; V gene: TRBV11-3; J gene: TRBJ2-3; CDR3 protein: CASGSGTGGTDTQYF
clone size: few; CDR3 length: 16; D gene: -; V gene: TRBV6-2/TRBV6-3; J gene: TRBJ2-2; CDR3 protein: CASSYVAGANTGELFF
clone size: -; CDR3 length: 11; D gene: -; V gene: TRBV29-1; J gene: TRBJ1-1; CDR3 protein: CSSVWGAEAFF
clone size: -; CDR3 length: 15; D gene: -; V gene: TRBV6-5; J gene: TRBJ1-1; CDR3 protein: CASSYKGIGDTEAFF
clone size: few; CDR3 length: 15; D gene: TRBD1; V gene: TRBV12-3/TRBV12-4; J gene: TRBJ1-2; CDR3 protein: CASSLAGQANYGYTF
clone size: few; CDR3 length: 16; D gene: -; V gene: TRBV5-1; J gene: TRBJ2-1; CDR3 protein: CASSSSGGAQYNEQFF
clone size: few; CDR3 length: 15; D gene: -; V gene: TRBV4-2; J gene: TRBJ2-2; CDR3 protein: CASSQDWGPTGELFF
clone size: -; CDR3 length: 15; D gene: TRBD1; V gene: TRBV5-6; J gene: TRBJ2-5; CDR3 protein: CASSSGTGYQETQYF
clone size: few; CDR3 length: 16; D gene: -; V gene: TRBV7-8; J gene: TRBJ1-5; CDR3 protein: CASSRGTPYSNQPQHF
clone size: few; CDR3 length: 18; D gene: TRBD2; V gene: TRBV6-5; J gene: TRBJ2-1; CDR3 protein: CASSYGTSGGLPYNEQFF
clone size: few; CDR3 length: 15; D gene: TRBD1; V gene: TRBV20-1; J gene: TRBJ2-1; CDR3 protein: CSARSDRGLGNEQFF
clone size: -; CDR3 length: 18; D gene: -; V gene: TRBV4-3; J gene: TRBJ2-2; CDR3 protein: CASSRTLGIGANTGELFF
clone size: -; CDR3 length: 12; D gene: TRBD2; V gene: TRBV7-8; J gene: TRBJ2-1; CDR3 protein: CASSSSGARKFF
clone size: -; CDR3 length: 12; D gene: -; V gene: TRBV20-1; J gene: TRBJ1-2; CDR3 protein: CSAPRELYGYTF
clone size: -; CDR3 length: 14; D gene: TRBD1; V gene: TRBV20-1; J gene: TRBJ2-1; CDR3 protein: CSARDRDLLGEQFF
clone size: -; CDR3 length: 13; D gene: -; V gene: TRBV20-1; J gene: TRBJ1-2; CDR3 protein: CSAFSGGAYGYTF
clone size: -; CDR3 length: 14; D gene: -; V gene: TRBV19; J gene: TRBJ1-1; CDR3 protein: CASSIATGRTEAFF
clone size: -; CDR3 length: 17; D gene: TRBD1; V gene: TRBV9; J gene: TRBJ2-2; CDR3 protein: CASDGGGQAVGTGELFF
clone size: once; CDR3 length: 14; D gene: -; V gene: TRBV19; J gene: TRBJ1-5; CDR3 protein: CASNLEASGQPQHF
clone size: -; CDR3 length: 14; D gene: -; V gene: TRBV12-3/TRBV12-4; J gene: TRBJ1-4; CDR3 protein: CASSSADSSEKLFF
clone size: -; CDR3 length: 16; D gene: TRBD2; V gene: TRBV5-1; J gene: TRBJ2-3; CDR3 protein: CASSRWTSGNTDTQYF
clone size: few; CDR3 length: 14; D gene: -; V gene: TRBV7-9; J gene: TRBJ2-3; CDR3 protein: CASSLRQVADTQYF
clone size: -; CDR3 length: 13; D gene: -; V gene: TRBV20-1; J gene: TRBJ2-1; CDR3 protein: CSAPGHLENEQFF
clone size: -; CDR3 length: 15; D gene: TRBD1; V gene: TRBV28; J gene: TRBJ1-4; CDR3 protein: CAGSAGQGGNEKLFF
clone size: few; CDR3 length: 16; D gene: -; V gene: TRBV6-5; J gene: TRBJ1-2; CDR3 protein: CASSYQWSKILYGYTF
clone size: -; CDR3 length: 16; D gene: -; V gene: TRBV5-5; J gene: TRBJ2-1; CDR3 protein: CASSLTSSMRWDEQFF
clone size: -; CDR3 length: 14; D gene: -; V gene: TRBV7-8; J gene: TRBJ1-2; CDR3 protein: CASSFGVWNYGYTF
clone size: few; CDR3 length: 16; D gene: TRBD1; V gene: TRBV9; J gene: TRBJ2-3; CDR3 protein: CASSPWTGAYTDTQYF
clone size: -; CDR3 length: 14; D gene: -; V gene: TRBV20-1; J gene: TRBJ1-5; CDR3 protein: CSARDIMTGAPQHF
clone size: -; CDR3 length: 14; D gene: TRBD1; V gene: TRBV29-1; J gene: TRBJ2-7; CDR3 protein: CSVAGTGGSYEQYF
clone size: few; CDR3 length: 15; D gene: -; V gene: TRBV6-1; J gene: TRBJ1-2; CDR3 protein: CASSATRTANYGYTF
clone size: -; CDR3 length: 16; D gene: TRBD1; V gene: TRBV11-2; J gene: TRBJ2-2; CDR3 protein: CASSLNRGERTGELFF
clone size: few; CDR3 length: 15; D gene: -; V gene: TRBV6-1; J gene: TRBJ1-5; CDR3 protein: CASSWGESGDQPQHF
clone size: few; CDR3 length: 15; D gene: -; V gene: TRBV20-1; J gene: TRBJ1-2; CDR3 protein: CSARDPGGGLYGYTF
clone size: few; CDR3 length: 13; D gene: -; V gene: TRBV12-5; J gene: TRBJ1-2; CDR3 protein: CASGFSVYYGYTF
clone size: -; CDR3 length: 12; D gene: -; V gene: TRBV5-1; J gene: TRBJ1-2; CDR3 protein: CASSLEAGAYTF